Following are 29 T cell receptor beta chains from one sample sequenced in a study of T cell changes during pregnancy in multiple sclerosis. Sequencing used immunoSEQ multiplex PCR; TCRdb keeps in-frame clones, though not all of them. The sample carries tens of thousands of clones, roughly nine tenths recorded once. The sample in question was CD8+ T cells from peripheral blood mononuclear cells, obtained before pregnancy. The receptors here all came from a female donor with multiple sclerosis, enrolled in a pregnancy study.

This clone was seen a few times. V gene TRBV7-9 combines with J gene TRBJ1-1; D remains unclear. Trimming pared 7 bases from V and 1 base from J, leaving 10 bases between. CDR1 and CDR2 from the germline V gene are SEHNR and FQNEAQ (reference sequence). The CDR3 is made up of 13 amino acids. The CDR3 protein is CASTAPGNTEAFF. CDR3 DNA: TGTGCCAGCACTGCTCCGGGGAACACTGAAGCTTTCTTT.

Of note for this clone: The same CDR3 also results from other DNA sequences found in this sample. The rearrangement joins TRBV27 to TRBJ1-1, with unresolved D. The CDR3 covers 13 residues. V lost 4 bases and J 1 base, leaving 7 bases between the germline ends. Germline values: CDR1 MNHEY, CDR2 SMNVEV (reference sequence). The CDR3 coding sequence is TGTGCCAGCAGTTCGACTGGGAACACTGAAGCTTTCTTT. Its protein is CASSSTGNTEAFF.

This chain's CDR3 is CASSQEGQGLYNSPLHF. For the CDR3, the DNA is TGTGCCAGCAGCCAAGAGGGACAGGGACTCTATAATTCACCCCTCCACTTT. The chain has TRBV7-6 and TRBJ1-6; TRBD1 matches at 9 bases. Per the germline V gene, CDR1 is SGHVS and CDR2 is FNYEAQ. The V segment lost 5 bases and the J segment 3 bases; nucleotides outside the gene matches: 8. The CDR3 covers 17 residues.

This chain uses TRBV9 with TRBJ2-7; 12 bases fit TRBD2. The CDR3 contains 14 residues. Germline loops: CDR1 SGDLS, CDR2 YYNGEE. The V and J ends lost 4 bases and 5 bases, in that order; junction bases with no gene match: 4. CDR3: CASSPSGGAHEQYF. The CDR3 bases are TGTGCCAGCAGCCCTAGCGGGGGGGCCCACGAGCAGTACTTC.

The count of this clone is one. This chain joins TRBV4-1 and TRBJ2-7; D gene ambiguous. CDR1 MGHRA and CDR2 YSYEKL come from the germline V gene. V dropped 1 base and J dropped 3 bases, with 7 bases sitting between them. The CDR3 is 13 residues long. The CDR3 reads CASSQGHNYEQYF. The CDR3 DNA sequence: TGCGCCAGCAGCCAAGGACATAACTACGAGCAGTACTTC.

This sequence joins TRBV7-2 and TRBJ2-7; 8 nucleotides agree with TRBD2. The CDR3 totals 13 residues. With V trimmed by 3 bases and J by 3 bases, 1 base remained unmatched. The germline gives CDR1 SGHTA, CDR2 FQGNSA. As DNA, the CDR3 is TGTGCCAGCAGCTTCGGGGGGGGCTACGAGCAGTACTTC. Encoded protein: CASSFGGGYEQYF.

The chain is built from TRBV11-3 and TRBJ1-1; 10 positions match TRBD1. V lost 1 base, J lost 1 base, and 6 bases stayed unmatched. The germline V gene encodes CDR1 SGHNT and CDR2 YENEEA. CDR3 length equals 17 residues. CDR3: CASSLGTGGTENTEAFF. In nucleotides, the CDR3 is TGTGCCAGCAGCTTAGGGACAGGGGGGACGGAGAACACTGAAGCTTTCTTT.

The genes are TRBV10-1 and TRBJ2-7; 13 positions match TRBD2. The CDR3 runs 19 residues. V dropped 2 bases and J dropped 3; count of bases not matched to a gene: 13. Germline CDR1 reads WNHNN; CDR2 reads SYGVQD (reference sequence). CDR3 bases: TGCGCCAGCAGTGAGGTTTCCCCTAGGACTAGCGGGGGATGCTACGAGCAGTACTTC. It is translated as CASSEVSPRTSGGCYEQYF.

The V gene is TRBV7-2, the J gene TRBJ1-3; D is undetermined. The V end was cut by 2 bases, the J end by 0 bases, with 8 bases between. The germline V gene has CDR1 SGHTA and CDR2 FQGNSA. The length of the CDR3 is 15 residues. The CDR3 nucleotides read TGTGCCAGCAGCTTATTCAGCGACTCTGGAAACACCATATATTTT. Protein sequence: CASSLFSDSGNTIYF.

The V gene is TRBV6-6, the J gene TRBJ1-1; D not certain. Germline assignment: CDR1 MNHNY and CDR2 SVGAGI (reference sequence). The V end lost 4 bases, the J end lost 0 bases, and 15 bases lay between the germline ends. This CDR3 region has 16 residues. This CDR3 is CASSLPISGMNTEAFF. The CDR3 DNA reads as TGTGCCAGCAGTTTGCCCATTTCCGGGATGAACACTGAAGCTTTCTTT.

J is TRBJ1-5 and V is TRBV6-5, with D maybe TRBD1 (5 bases). Between the trimmed V and J ends, which lost 4 bases and 4 bases, there was a span of 11 bases. CDR3 size: 14 residues. The germline V gene has CDR1 MNHEY and CDR2 SVGAGI. The chain's CDR3 is CASSCDSNNQPQHF. The CDR3 region has the DNA TGTGCCAGCAGTTGTGACAGTAATAATCAGCCCCAGCATTTT.

CDR3 in DNA: TGCGCCAGCCGAGACTATAGCGGGGGGGCCCCTGAGCAGTTCTTC. It is translated as CASRDYSGGAPEQFF. The chain joins TRBV5-1 to TRBJ2-1, with 11 bases that match TRBD2. This CDR3 comprises 15 residues. Trimming at V came to 7 bases and at J to 9 bases, leaving 12 bases not matched to a gene. The germline CDR1 and CDR2 sequences are SGHRS and YFSETQ. Complete variable domain (other parts from reference TRBV5-1 and TRBJ2-1): KAGVTQTPRYLIKTRGQQVTLSCSPISGHRSVSWYQQTPGQGLQFLFEYFSETQRNKGNFPGRFSGRQFSNSRSEMNVSTLELGDSALYLCASRDYSGGAPEQFFGPGTRLTVL.

This chain uses TRBV4-2 with TRBJ1-5, with 7 bases fitting TRBD1. The CDR3 runs to 17 residues. In germline, CDR1 is LGHNA, CDR2 YNFKEQ. J lost 0 bases, V lost 2 bases, and 7 bases had no gene match. The CDR3 DNA sequence: TGTGCCAGCAGCCAATCCACAGGGGAATATAGCAATCAGCCCCAGCATTTT. Amino acid sequence: CASSQSTGEYSNQPQHF.

The V gene is TRBV11-2, the J gene TRBJ2-1; 9 bases line up with TRBD2. CDR3 length equals 15 residues. With V trimmed by 2 bases and J by 7 bases, 6 bases remained unmatched. Germline assignment: CDR1 SGHAT and CDR2 FQNNGV. This CDR3 is CASSLLAGLVNEQFF. DNA of the CDR3: TGTGCCAGCAGCTTACTAGCGGGGCTGGTGAATGAGCAGTTCTTC. Full variable domain (missing parts from reference TRBV11-2 and TRBJ2-1): EAGVAQSPRYKIIEKRQSVAFWCNPISGHATLYWYQQILGQGPKLLIQFQNNGVVDDSQLPKDRFSAERLKGVDSTLKIQPAKLEDSAVYLCASSLLAGLVNEQFFGPGTRLTVL.

This chain uses TRBV7-2 with TRBJ1-1; D not resolved. CDR1 SGHTA and CDR2 FQGNSA come from the germline V gene. Deletions cut 2 bases from V and 10 bases from J, with 11 bases between. This CDR3 spans 12 amino acids. The CDR3 loop is CASSLLSSVAFF. CDR3 DNA: TGTGCCAGCAGCTTATTGAGCAGCGTAGCTTTCTTT.

Details on this clone: Other DNA sequences within the sample encode an identical CDR3. This chain connects TRBV5-4 to TRBJ2-1, with 10 bases matching TRBD2. The V and J ends lost 2 bases and 6 bases, in that order; junction bases with no gene match: 2. Germline CDR1 SGHNT, CDR2 YYREEE (reference sequence). This CDR3 comprises 14 residues. The CDR3 reads CASSLAGGVNEQFF. The CDR3 DNA sequence: TGTGCCAGCAGCTTAGCGGGGGGGGTCAATGAGCAGTTCTTC.

The chain has TRBV27 and TRBJ1-1; no firm D call. V shed 2 bases and J shed 5 bases, with 12 bases lying between them. Germline V lookup: CDR1 MNHEY, CDR2 SMNVEV (reference sequence). This CDR3 comprises 14 residues. The CDR3 DNA follows: TGTGCCAGCAGTTTAGCGGGGAGAGGGACTGAAGCTTTCTTT. It encodes CASSLAGRGTEAFF.

The gene calls are TRBV13 and TRBJ2-7; TRBD2 matches at 7 bases. The V segment lost 4 bases and the J segment 7 bases; nucleotides outside the gene matches: 13. Germline V gene sequence: CDR1 PRHDT, CDR2 FYEKMQ (reference sequence). CDR3 length equals 15 residues. CDR3: CASSSRTRAHGEQYF. The CDR3 DNA follows: TGTGCCAGCAGCTCGAGGACTAGAGCCCATGGAGAGCAGTACTTC.

The rearrangement links TRBV5-4 to TRBJ1-1; D possibly corresponds to TRBD1 (6 bases). With 4 bases removed from V and 5 bases from J, the gap between germline ends came to 9 bases. In germline, CDR1 is SGHNT, CDR2 YYREEE (reference sequence). The CDR3 is 12 residues long. CDR3 bases: TGTGCCAGCAGCGACACAGGGACTGAAGCTTTCTTT. It translates to CASSDTGTEAFF.

The V and J genes are TRBV5-1 and TRBJ2-3; D is possibly TRBD1 (5 bases). CDR1 and CDR2 from the germline V gene are SGHRS and YFSETQ. V dropped 0 bases and J dropped 2 bases, with 10 bases sitting between them. This CDR3 contains 15 residues. CDR3 residues: CASSLVGRATDTQYF. CDR3 in DNA: TGCGCCAGCAGCTTGGTTGGCAGGGCCACAGATACGCAGTATTTT.

The count of this clone is one. The V and J genes are TRBV21-1 and TRBJ1-6. TRBV21-1 is assigned pseudogene status. The length of the CDR3 is 19 residues. The CDR3 is CASSKGAGSNSSYNSPLHF. The CDR3 DNA is TGTGCCAGCAGCAAAGGGGCGGGGAGTAACAGCTCCTATAATTCACCCCTCCACTTT.

This clone showed up just once. The V call is TRBV5-8, the J call TRBJ1-3; D is undetermined. V shed 0 bases and J shed 0 bases, with 10 bases lying between them. This CDR3 is 16 amino acids long. Germline V gene sequence: CDR1 SGHTS, CDR2 YDEGEE. CDR3 amino acids: CASSLAWGGSGNTIYF. CDR3 DNA: TGTGCCAGCAGCTTGGCCTGGGGAGGCTCTGGAAACACCATATATTTT.

The V call is TRBV7-9, the J call TRBJ1-2, with D perhaps matching TRBD1 (6 bases). Trimming took 8 bases from V and 7 from J, leaving 17 bases between them. CDR1 SEHNR and CDR2 FQNEAQ come from the germline V gene (reference sequence). The CDR3 is made up of 13 amino acids. The CDR3 spells CASYGGGPLGYTF. CDR3 nucleotide sequence: TGTGCCAGCTACGGGGGGGGCCCCCTTGGCTACACCTTC.

Regarding this clone: Germline is not matched at one junction end, which may reflect a read error. The chain links TRBV7-7 to TRBJ2-5, with 7 nucleotides matching TRBD2. The CDR3 consists of 14 residues. Per germline, CDR1 SSHAT and CDR2 FNYEAQ (reference sequence). The CDR3 reads CASSLGGGGETQYF. CDR3 nucleotides: TGTGCTAGCAGCTTAGGCGGGGGAGGAGAGACCCAGTACTTC. Full variable domain (remainder filled in from reference TRBV7-7 and TRBJ2-5): GAGVSQSPRYKVTKRGQDVTLRCDPISSHATLYWYQQALGQGPEFLTYFNYEAQPDKSGLPSDRFSAERPEGSISTLTIQRTEQRDSAMYRCASSLGGGGETQYFGPGTRLLVL.

This sequence joins TRBV13 and TRBJ1-2; possibly TRBD1 for D (5 bases). Germline CDR1 and CDR2: PRHDT and FYEKMQ (reference sequence). V was cut by 5 bases and J by 5 bases, with 15 bases left in between. This CDR3 contains 14 residues. This CDR3 is CASSVAGPVYGYTF. The CDR3 coding sequence is TGTGCCAGCAGCGTCGCAGGGCCCGTTTATGGCTACACCTTC.

About this clone: Other DNA sequences in the same sample also yield this CDR3. The chain employs TRBV29-1 and TRBJ2-2; 11 positions match TRBD2. This CDR3 is built from 17 residues. Per germline, CDR1 SQVTM and CDR2 ANQGSEA. The V gene end was trimmed by 1 base and the J gene end by 4 bases; junction bases not matched to a gene: 8. In DNA form, the CDR3 reads TGCAGCGTTGAAGGGCTAGCGGGGGGACGCGGCACCGGGGAGCTGTTTTTT. Translation gives CSVEGLAGGRGTGELFF.

The chain combines TRBV9 with TRBJ2-2; 9 positions agree with TRBD1. Germline V CDR1 and CDR2: SGDLS, YYNGEE. CDR3 length equals 19 residues. J lost 6 bases, V lost 2 bases, and 17 bases had no gene match. DNA of the CDR3: TGTGCCAGCAGCGTTCCGAGAGGCCCCCGGGACAGGGCGTCCGGGGAGCTGTTTTTT. Amino acids: CASSVPRGPRDRASGELFF.

This clone occurred once. The chain joins TRBV10-3 to TRBJ2-7; 7 bases agree with TRBD1. Germline V gene sequence: CDR1 ENHRY, CDR2 SYGVKD. The CDR3 is made up of 19 amino acids. V dropped 2 bases and J dropped 0; count of bases not matched to a gene: 16. CDR3: CAISEVVRQGALSSYEQYF. In DNA form, the CDR3 reads TGTGCCATCAGTGAGGTAGTGAGACAGGGCGCACTTAGCTCCTACGAGCAGTACTTC.

The V and J genes are TRBV9 and TRBJ1-2; TRBD1 matches 7 bases. Germline V gene sequence: CDR1 SGDLS, CDR2 YYNGEE. The CDR3 sequence is 14 residues long. The V and J ends lost 0 bases and 7 bases, in that order; junction bases with no gene match: 6. Written as DNA, the CDR3 is TGTGCCAGCAGCGTAGGGAGACAGGGAGGTGGCTACACCTTC. This encodes CASSVGRQGGGYTF.